The 7 T cell receptor beta chains below come from one sample, sequenced in a study of T cells in Graves' hyperthyroidism and ophthalmopathy. What was amplified from RNA transcripts were TCR beta CDR3 regions. During a first-round RT-PCR of the TCR CDR3, the HTBI primer set was used. MiXCR, run by TCRdb on the multiplex PCR reads, gives a single entry per CDR3 protein. The top ten clones hold less than 65% of a sample with around 340,000 distinct CDR3 sequences, roughly a fifth of them seen once. Sequences were obtained from blood. The receptors originated from a woman between 50 and 59 years old with Graves' hyperthyroidism.

In its sample, this clonotype was seen many times. The CDR3 region is CSAGGGGGEPHEQFF. In nucleotides, the CDR3 is TGCAGTGCTGGAGGTGGGGGGGGAGAGCCCCATGAGCAGTTCTTC. The J gene is TRBJ2-1, the V gene TRBV20-1; the match to TRBD2 covers 7 bases. The trim removed 5 bases at V and 8 bases at J, leaving 15 bases unmatched. Germline lookup yields CDR1 DFQATT and CDR2 SNEGSKA (reference sequence). The CDR3 extends over 15 amino acids.

There are a few counts of this clonotype. The rearrangement links TRBV20-1 to TRBJ2-2, with D possibly being TRBD2 (6 bases). The CDR3 runs 14 residues. The germline V and J ends were trimmed by 2 bases and 8 bases, with 15 bases remaining between them. Per germline, CDR1 DFQATT and CDR2 SNEGSKA (reference sequence). CDR3 sequence (DNA): TGCAGTGCTAGATTGGGGGGTAGGGTAGGGGAGCTGTTTTTT. This gives the protein CSARLGGRVGELFF.

The gene calls are TRBV12-3 or TRBV12-4 and TRBJ1-1; TRBD1 might be the D (6 bases). Between the trimmed V and J ends, which lost 10 bases and 3 bases, there was a span of 21 bases. The CDR3 runs 15 residues. DNA of the CDR3: TGTGCCACCACCTCAGGGCAGGGGATCCACACTGAAGCTTTCTTT. It codes for CATTSGQGIHTEAFF.

This clonotype occurred many times. This chain connects TRBV12-3 or TRBV12-4 to TRBJ1-5; D not certain. Trimming removed 8 bases from V and 0 bases from J, with 14 bases in between. The length of the CDR3 is 15 residues. The CDR3 here is CASSPSGYSNQPQHF. The DNA for the CDR3 is TGTGCCAGCTCCCCCTCTGGGTATAGCAATCAGCCCCAGCATTTT.

This clonotype appeared many times. V and J are TRBV11-2 and TRBJ1-4; a possible D gene is TRBD1 (6 bases). The CDR3 is made up of 15 amino acids. The V end was cut by 0 bases, the J end by 4 bases, with 9 bases between. CDR1 SGHAT and CDR2 FQNNGV come from the germline V gene. The DNA for the CDR3 is TGTGCCAGCAGCTTAGAGGGGGCAAGTAATGAAAAACTGTTTTTT. This translates into CASSLEGASNEKLFF.

The sample holds many counts of this clonotype. J is TRBJ1-1 and V is TRBV7-8; D not certain. This CDR3 comprises 12 residues. The V end was cut by 5 bases, the J end by 11 bases, with 15 bases between. Germline lookup yields CDR1 SGHVS and CDR2 FQNEAQ. CDR3 nucleotides: TGTGCCAGCAGCCTTCCGGGGTCGTCGGCTTTCTTT. Protein: CASSLPGSSAFF.

The table lists this clonotype with many counts. The CDR3 loop reads CASSDPGTVYEQYF. In DNA form, the CDR3 reads TGTGCCAGCAGTGACCCCGGGACAGTCTACGAGCAGTACTTC. V is TRBV6-1 and J is TRBJ2-7, with TRBD1 identical over 7 bases. The germline V gene encodes CDR1 MNHNS and CDR2 SASEGT. The CDR3 spans 14 residues. V lost 3 bases to trimming and J lost 3 bases; unmatched junction nucleotides: 5.